Shown below are 22 T cell receptor beta chains from a single sample sequenced in a study of technical replicates of blood from several donors. Profiled with immunoSEQ multiplex PCR; TCRdb holds only in-frame clones, not every one. The repertoire holds roughly 68,000 clones, with 85% to 90% as singletons. The sample was PBMCs. The source of these receptors is a human donor in good health. Some clones in this sample may be carry-over from other donors' samples.

The genes are TRBV27 and TRBJ2-5, with D possibly being TRBD1 (7 bases). V was cut by 5 bases and J by 10 bases, with 23 bases left in between. Germline V gene lookup returns CDR1 MNHEY and CDR2 SMNVEV (reference sequence). The CDR3 spans 15 residues. CDR3 nucleotide sequence: TGTGCCAGCAGTCCGCTCCGGGACTTCCAGGGGGGCCAGTACTTC. Its translation: CASSPLRDFQGGQYF.

This chain uses TRBV4-3 with TRBJ2-1, with TRBD2 matching 8 bases. V trimming: 3 bases; J trimming: 9 bases; junction bases outside the gene matches: 16. CDR1 is LGHNA and CDR2 is YSLEER in the germline V gene. The length of the CDR3 is 17 residues. CDR3 in amino acids: CASSHLLGLAANSEQFF. The CDR3 bases are TGCGCCAGCAGCCACCTACTTGGACTAGCTGCCAATAGTGAGCAGTTCTTC.

V is TRBV5-1 and J is TRBJ2-3, with D unresolved. V was pared by 6 bases and J by 0 bases, with 11 bases between. The CDR3 consists of 14 residues. CDR1 SGHRS and CDR2 YFSETQ come from the germline V gene. The CDR3 reads CASTLLTSTDTQYF. In nucleotides, the CDR3 is TGCGCCAGCACCCTACTAACCAGCACAGATACGCAGTATTTT.

The chain combines TRBV9 with TRBJ2-1; 9 bases align to TRBD2. The germline gives CDR1 SGDLS, CDR2 YYNGEE. The CDR3 length is 15 residues. V lost 2 bases and J lost 3; bases outside the gene matches: 3. The CDR3 region has the DNA TGTGCCAGCAGCGTGACTAGCGGAATCTACAATGAGCAGTTCTTC. Residues: CASSVTSGIYNEQFF.

The chain uses TRBV29-1 and TRBJ1-2, with D possibly TRBD1 on 5 matching bases. V lost 3 bases and J lost 4, with 15 bases in between. The germline CDR1 and CDR2 sequences are SQVTM and ANQGSEA. The CDR3 length is 14 residues. CDR3 DNA sequence: TGCAGCGTTGAGATTCGGAGGGGCCTCTATGGCTACACCTTC. As protein: CSVEIRRGLYGYTF.

The chain recombines TRBV10-1 with TRBJ1-5; 10 bases fit TRBD1. Germline V CDR1 and CDR2: WNHNN, SYGVQD (reference sequence). V shed 7 bases and J 2 bases; nucleotides not matched to a gene: 8. The CDR3 covers 16 residues. CDR3 sequence (DNA): TGCGCCAGCACCGGACAGGGGGGGAATGGCAATCAGCCCCAGCATTTT. It specifies CASTGQGGNGNQPQHF.

This clone is a singleton in its sample. The chain employs TRBV7-9 and TRBJ2-3; possible D gene TRBD2, 6 bases. CDR1 SEHNR and CDR2 FQNEAQ come from the germline V gene (reference sequence). The length of the CDR3 is 15 residues. Trimming stripped 7 bases from V and 8 bases from J, with 22 bases between. CDR3: CASTTTLGEALTQYF. The CDR3 DNA follows: TGTGCCAGCACTACTACTCTCGGGGAGGCCCTTACGCAGTATTTT.

This clone was recorded a few times. The chain employs TRBV4-3 and TRBJ2-1, with D perhaps TRBD1 (7 bases). Germline V gene sequence: CDR1 LGHNA, CDR2 YSLEER. The CDR3 has 17 amino acids. Trimming removed 2 bases from V and 9 bases from J, with 23 bases in between. The CDR3 loop reads CASSQNPGTVGGVEQFF. In nucleotides, the CDR3 is TGCGCCAGCAGCCAAAACCCCGGGACAGTGGGAGGTGTTGAGCAGTTCTTC.

V gene TRBV30 combines with J gene TRBJ2-3; 9 nucleotides match TRBD2. V was clipped by 0 bases and J by 4 bases; unmatched bases: 5. From germline, CDR1 is GTSNPN and CDR2 SVGIG (reference sequence). The CDR3 is made up of 15 amino acids. This CDR3 reads CAWSVLGGRADTQYF. Here the CDR3 DNA reads TGTGCCTGGAGTGTACTGGGCGGGAGGGCAGATACGCAGTATTTT. The full variable domain, with the rest looked up from reference TRBV30 and TRBJ2-3, is SQTIHQWPATLVQPVGSPLSLECTVEGTSNPNLYWYRQAAGRGLQLLFYSVGIGQISSEVPQNLSASRPQDRQFILSSKKLLLSDSGFYLCAWSVLGGRADTQYFGPGTRLTVL.

The chain carries TRBV4-1 and TRBJ2-7, with 8 bases aligning to TRBD2. This CDR3 has 15 residues. CDR1 is MGHRA and CDR2 is YSYEKL in the germline V gene. J lost 1 base, V lost 1 base, and 3 bases had no gene match. The CDR3 protein is CASSQVPGGSYEQYF. The CDR3 DNA reads TGCGCCAGCAGCCAAGTTCCGGGAGGGTCCTACGAGCAGTACTTC.

This chain links TRBV5-6 with TRBJ2-3, with 11 bases that match TRBD1. CDR1 is SGHDT and CDR2 is YYEEEE in the germline V gene. This CDR3 region has 15 residues. V was clipped by 3 bases and J by 3 bases; unmatched bases: 3. DNA for the CDR3: TGTGCCAGCAGCTCGGACAGGGGGCTGACAGATACGCAGTATTTT. Its protein product is CASSSDRGLTDTQYF.

The sample holds a few counts of this clone. CDR3 loop: CASSSQGNTEAFF. The CDR3 DNA sequence: TGTGCCAGCAGCTCTCAGGGGAACACTGAAGCTTTCTTT. The V call is TRBV7-3, the J call TRBJ1-1; tentative D call: TRBD1 (5 bases). This CDR3 region has 13 residues. The germline V and J ends were trimmed by 4 bases and 1 base, with 7 bases remaining between them. The V gene's germline CDR1 is SGHTA and CDR2 FQGTGA.

The rearrangement joins TRBV10-3 to TRBJ2-7, with D possibly TRBD2 on 5 matching bases. CDR1 is ENHRY, CDR2 SYGVKD, per germline. The length of the CDR3 is 14 residues. The V and J ends lost 8 bases and 3 bases respectively, with 17 bases between them. CDR3 in amino acids: CAIGLSGELYEQYF. In nucleotides, the CDR3 is TGTGCCATCGGGTTGTCCGGGGAACTCTACGAGCAGTACTTC.

This chain connects TRBV30 to TRBJ2-7; 8 positions agree with TRBD1. The CDR3 has 12 residues. The ends lost 5 bases at V and 2 bases at J; junction bases unmatched: 2. Germline assignment: CDR1 GTSNPN and CDR2 SVGIG (reference sequence). The CDR3, as DNA: TGTGCCTGGTCGGACAGGGCCTACGAGCAGTACTTC. Translation: CAWSDRAYEQYF.

The chain combines TRBV27 with TRBJ1-2; D uncertain. The ends were cut back, 3 bases at V and 3 bases at J, with 8 bases in the middle. Germline V CDR1 and CDR2: MNHEY, SMNVEV (reference sequence). CDR3 size: 13 residues. CDR3 residues: CASSFGVDYGYTF. The CDR3 bases are TGTGCCAGCAGTTTTGGAGTGGACTATGGCTACACCTTC.

The J gene is TRBJ1-2, the V gene TRBV5-1; D might be TRBD1 (6 bases). The CDR3 totals 14 residues. The germline V and J ends were trimmed by 4 bases and 2 bases, with 12 bases remaining between them. Per germline, CDR1 SGHRS and CDR2 YFSETQ. CDR3 coding DNA: TGCGCCAGCAGCCCCGGGACAAGAAACTATGGCTACACCTTC. It specifies CASSPGTRNYGYTF.

The rearrangement joins TRBV11-2 to TRBJ2-7, with 11 bases aligning to TRBD2. CDR3 length: 16 amino acids. J gave up 1 base and V 6 bases, and 8 bases lay outside the gene matches. The germline CDR1 and CDR2 sequences are SGHAT and FQNNGV. The CDR3, as DNA: TGTGCCAGCAGGAAAATTGGGACTAGCGGTTCCTACGAGCAGTACTTC. The encoded protein is CASRKIGTSGSYEQYF.

This chain links TRBV18 with TRBJ2-1; maybe TRBD1 (6 bases). Germline CDR1 is KGHSH and CDR2 is LQKENI. V was pared by 3 bases and J by 7 bases, with 16 bases between. This CDR3 comprises 15 residues. CDR3 in amino acids: CASSPQQGQRNEQFF. The CDR3 DNA sequence: TGTGCCAGCTCACCGCAGCAGGGGCAAAGGAATGAGCAGTTCTTC. Full variable domain (missing parts from reference TRBV18 and TRBJ2-1): NAGVMQNPRHLVRRRGQEARLRCSPMKGHSHVYWYRQLPEEGLKFMVYLQKENIIDESGMPKERFSAEFPKEGPSILRIQQVVRGDSAAYFCASSPQQGQRNEQFFGPGTRLTVL.

V gene TRBV5-5 combines with J gene TRBJ2-3; TRBD2 matches at 9 bases. The CDR3 has 16 residues. Trimming removed 4 bases from V and 0 bases from J; junction bases left unmatched: 6. The germline V gene encodes CDR1 SGHKS and CDR2 YYEKEE (reference sequence). The CDR3 protein is CASSLLAGISTDTQYF. As DNA, the CDR3 is TGTGCCAGCAGCCTCCTAGCGGGGATTAGCACAGATACGCAGTATTTT.

V is TRBV4-2 and J is TRBJ2-2; the match to TRBD2 covers 10 bases. The V gene's germline CDR1 is LGHNA and CDR2 YNFKEQ. V shed 4 bases, J shed 1 base, and the junction held 3 bases outside the gene matches. This CDR3 is 16 amino acids long. The CDR3 loop is CASSRIAGGNTGELFF. The CDR3 DNA follows: TGTGCCAGCAGCCGCATAGCGGGGGGGAACACCGGGGAGCTGTTTTTT.

This clone showed up just a few times. The rearrangement uses TRBV2 and TRBJ1-6; TRBD1 agrees at 7 bases. Germline assignment: CDR1 SNHLY and CDR2 FYNNEI. CDR3 size: 13 residues. J lost 7 bases, V lost 6 bases, and 3 bases had no gene match. The CDR3 loop reads CASRQTGNSPLHF. The CDR3 nucleotides read TGTGCCAGCAGACAGACAGGGAATTCACCCCTCCACTTT.

The chain couples TRBV6-1 to TRBJ2-7, with TRBD2 as a possible D gene (5 bases). This CDR3 has 16 residues. The V end was cut by 2 bases, the J end by 2 bases, with 16 bases between. CDR1 is MNHNS and CDR2 is SASEGT in the germline V gene. The CDR3 spells CASSEPIYLGTYEQYF. CDR3 sequence (DNA): TGTGCCAGCAGTGAACCTATCTACCTCGGGACCTACGAGCAGTACTTC.